This TCR beta chain was obtained from a study of neurological immune-mediated disorders. About the research overall: Within the group of about 35 multiple sclerosis patients, some 31 were relapsing-remitting, while 3 were secondary progressive. Study-wide results and caveats: No CDR3 amino acid sequences were shared by expanded clones across subjects, suggesting private repertoires in all groups. It was HTLV-1-associated myelopathy that showed the most TCR clonal expansion, while multiple sclerosis showed the least, falling below healthy controls.

This clonotype appeared many times. The antigen is unknown. A much bigger clone sits one base away, suggesting this may be a read error. TCRdb independently ran MiXCR on the 5' RACE reads; one entry per CDR3 protein. The table lists fewer than 35,000 distinct CDR3 sequences, around 3.4% of them singletons. In germline, CDR1 is LGHNA, CDR2 YSLEER. The CDR3 is 12 residues long. Trimming took off 5 bases at V and 6 bases at J, with 8 bases between the two ends. Specimen: PBMCs. The source of this sequence is a woman aged 25 to 39 with multiple sclerosis. V and J are TRBV4-3 and TRBJ2-1; D is uncertain. CDR3 nucleotide sequence: TGCGCCAGCAGCAAACATTTCAATGAGCAGTTCTTC. It translates to CASSKHFNEQFF.